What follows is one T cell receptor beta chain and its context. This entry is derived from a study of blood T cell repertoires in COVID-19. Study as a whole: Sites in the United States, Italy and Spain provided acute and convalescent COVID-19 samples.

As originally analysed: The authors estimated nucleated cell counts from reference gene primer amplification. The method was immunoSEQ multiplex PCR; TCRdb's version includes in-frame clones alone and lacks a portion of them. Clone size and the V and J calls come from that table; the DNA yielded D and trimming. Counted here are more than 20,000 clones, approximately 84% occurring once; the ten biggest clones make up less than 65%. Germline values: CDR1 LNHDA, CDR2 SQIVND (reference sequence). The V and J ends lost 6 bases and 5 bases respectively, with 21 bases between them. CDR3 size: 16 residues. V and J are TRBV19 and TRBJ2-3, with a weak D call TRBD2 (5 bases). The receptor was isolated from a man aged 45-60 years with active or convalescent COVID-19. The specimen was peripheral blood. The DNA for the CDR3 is TGTGCCAGTAGCCCCAGCCTATCGGGTCGGGGAGATACGCAGTATTTT. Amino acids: CASSPSLSGRGDTQYF.